Given below is one T cell receptor (beta chain) in context. Time point noted: persistent/refractory GD, antithyroid drugs over 5 years with positive TRAb. RNA isolated from PBMCs was used to make the TCR library. EDTA tubes were used for drawing 8.5 to 9.5 milliliters of peripheral blood. This sample stems from a study of regulatory T cells in long-lasting Graves disease. Germline values: CDR1 LNHNV, CDR2 YYDKDF (reference sequence). The CDR3 runs to 12 residues. Trimming cost V 5 bases and J 3 bases, with 7 bases left between them. For TCR beta, libraries came from iRepertoire HTBI primers and Arm-PCR of CDR3 regions. TCRdb re-called the multiplex PCR reads through MiXCR, storing one row per CDR3 protein. This table holds 500,000 to 800,000 distinct CDR3 sequences, 25% to 30% found once.

The V and J genes are TRBV15 and TRBJ2-5, with D possibly matching TRBD2 (6 bases). The sequences come from peripheral blood mononuclear cells (PBMCs), collected when the disease was refractory, from a patient treated with antithyroid drugs. The clonotype comes from a female donor with Graves disease. The CDR3 sequence is CATSPSEETQYF. CDR3 coding DNA: TGTGCCACCAGCCCTAGCGAAGAGACCCAGTACTTC.